This is a list of T cell receptor beta chains from one sample in a study of cytomegalovirus exposure and HLA in healthy donors. Only in-frame clones appear in the TCRdb table, and some are missing; sequencing was by immunoSEQ multiplex PCR. In the table there are about 220,000 clones, around 76% of which are singletons. Material: PBMCs. These receptors were taken from a man aged 18 to 35 in good health and CMV-seronegative. The CDR3 runs from the conserved cysteine through the conserved F or W. The D gene is left open where the match is weak. Only part of the rows carry a size: once, few, many, or a class if the clone is expanded.

TRBV6-5	NA	TRBJ2-3	NA	CASSYYGRGTDTQYF	TGTGCCAGCAGTTATTATGGTCGGGGCACAGATACGCAGTATTTT
TRBV19	NA	TRBJ1-4	TRBD1	CASTSGTGKLNEKLFF	TGTGCCAGTACCTCCGGGACAGGGAAGCTAAATGAAAAACTGTTTTTT
TRBV5-1	NA	TRBJ2-1	TRBD2	CASSLARYGGSYNEQFF	TGCGCCAGCAGCTTGGCCCGGTATGGCGGGAGCTACAATGAGCAGTTCTTC
TRBV28	NA	TRBJ2-7	TRBD2	CASGTSGGGEQYF	TGTGCCAGCGGCACTAGCGGGGGCGGCGAGCAGTACTTC
TRBV4-2	NA	TRBJ2-7	TRBD2	CASSQELAGFYEQYF	TGTGCCAGCAGCCAAGAATTAGCGGGATTCTACGAGCAGTACTTC
TRBV15	once	TRBJ2-7	TRBD1	CATSSPWGQGSYEQYF	TGTGCCACCAGCAGTCCCTGGGGACAGGGTTCCTACGAGCAGTACTTC
TRBV27	NA	TRBJ2-3	NA	CASSPRTDTQYF	TGTGCCAGCAGTCCCCGGACAGATACGCAGTATTTT
TRBV19	NA	TRBJ1-2	NA	CASSIDSPYGYTF	TGTGCCAGTAGTATAGATAGCCCGTATGGCTACACCTTC
TRBV28	NA	TRBJ1-5	NA	CASSFSGRGIRNQPQHF	TGTGCCAGCAGTTTTTCCGGGAGGGGCATCCGCAATCAGCCCCAGCATTTT
TRBV6-6	NA	TRBJ2-2	NA	CASNGFNTGELFF	TGTGCCAGCAACGGGTTTAACACCGGGGAGCTGTTTTTT
TRBV14	NA	TRBJ2-1	NA	CASSQDVSGYSYNEQFF	TGTGCCAGCAGCCAAGATGTGAGCGGATATTCCTACAATGAGCAGTTCTTC
TRBV2	NA	TRBJ2-7	NA	CASSDSYEQYF	TGTGCCAGCAGTGATAGCTACGAGCAGTACTTC